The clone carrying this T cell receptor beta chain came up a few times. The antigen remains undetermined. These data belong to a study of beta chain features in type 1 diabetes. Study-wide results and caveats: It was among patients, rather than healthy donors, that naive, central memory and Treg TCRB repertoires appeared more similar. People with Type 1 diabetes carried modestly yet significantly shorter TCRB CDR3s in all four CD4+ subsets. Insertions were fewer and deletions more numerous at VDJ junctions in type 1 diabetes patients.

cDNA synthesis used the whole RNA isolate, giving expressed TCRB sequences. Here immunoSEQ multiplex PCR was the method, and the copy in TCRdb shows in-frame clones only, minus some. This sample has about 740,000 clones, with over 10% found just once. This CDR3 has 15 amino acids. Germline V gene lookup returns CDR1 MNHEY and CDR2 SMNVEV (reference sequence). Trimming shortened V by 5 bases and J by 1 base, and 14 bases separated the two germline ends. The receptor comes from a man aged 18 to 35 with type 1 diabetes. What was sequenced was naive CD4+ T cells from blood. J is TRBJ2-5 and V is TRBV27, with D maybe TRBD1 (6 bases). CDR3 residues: CASSKRTDLQETQYF. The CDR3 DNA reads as TGTGCCAGCAGTAAACGGACAGATCTCCAAGAGACCCAGTACTTC.